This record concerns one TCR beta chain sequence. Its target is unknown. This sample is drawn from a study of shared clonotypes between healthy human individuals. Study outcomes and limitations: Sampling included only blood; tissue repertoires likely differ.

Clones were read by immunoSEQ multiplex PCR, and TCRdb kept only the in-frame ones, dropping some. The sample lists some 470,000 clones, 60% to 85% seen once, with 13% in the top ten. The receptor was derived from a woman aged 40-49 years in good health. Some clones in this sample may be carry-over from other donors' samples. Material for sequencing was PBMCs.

CDR3 protein: CASSLDGRADREQYF. CDR3 sequence (DNA): TGCGCCAGCAGCTTGGACGGGAGGGCCGACAGAGAGCAGTACTTC. This rearrangement joins TRBV5-1 to TRBJ2-7, with 8 bases fitting TRBD2. The trim removed 0 bases at V and 7 bases at J, leaving 9 bases unmatched. Germline CDR1 is SGHRS and CDR2 is YFSETQ. The CDR3 length is 15 residues.